This T cell receptor beta chain derives from a study of patients and donors after allogeneic stem cell transplantation. A single record per CDR3 protein comes from TCRdb applying MiXCR to the RT-PCR reads. Of 25,000 to 40,000 distinct CDR3 sequences in the sample, around 40% were seen once. A few counts support this clonotype. The CDR3 covers 13 residues. V trimming: 6 bases; J trimming: 7 bases; junction bases outside the gene matches: 7. The chain recombines TRBV12-3 or TRBV12-4 with TRBJ1-1; TRBD1 aligns across 8 bases. What was sequenced was blood, either unsorted or a sorted T cell fraction (not recorded which). The sequence was obtained from a human donor who was either an allogeneic HSCT recipient or a stem cell or donor lymphocyte infusion donor (not recorded which). It is not recorded whose cells these are; they may come from a transplant donor. CDR3 loop: CASRAGQGDEAFF. The CDR3 DNA reads TGTGCCAGCAGGGCAGGACAGGGCGATGAAGCTTTCTTT.